The rows below give T cell receptor beta chains drawn from one sample of a study of cytomegalovirus exposure and HLA in healthy donors. Sequencing used immunoSEQ multiplex PCR; TCRdb keeps in-frame clones, though not all of them. The sample totals under 150,000 clones; its top ten clones hold 2.7%. What was sequenced was PBMCs. The receptors shown here come from a man aged 35 to 55 in good health and CMV-seronegative. Each CDR3 is given with its conserved first and last residue. The order of the fields is V gene, J gene, D gene, CDR3 protein, CDR3 DNA. D genes are given only for firm matches.

v_gene: TRBV5-6
j_gene: TRBJ1-2
d_gene: TRBD1
CDR3aa: CASSPSWDRGRSNYGYTF
CDR3nt: TGTGCCAGCAGCCCATCCTGGGACAGGGGGCGTTCTAACTATGGCTACACCTTC

v_gene: TRBV5-1
j_gene: TRBJ1-6
d_gene: TRBD1
CDR3aa: CASSLLGRGGQGITYNSPLHF
CDR3nt: TGCGCCAGCAGCCTACTGGGCCGAGGGGGACAGGGAATCACCTATAATTCACCCCTCCACTTT

v_gene: TRBV7-3
j_gene: TRBJ1-1
d_gene: TRBD1
CDR3aa: CASSSTGGDTEAFF
CDR3nt: TGTGCCAGCAGCTCTACAGGGGGTGACACTGAAGCTTTCTTT

v_gene: TRBV5-6
j_gene: TRBJ1-5
d_gene: .
CDR3aa: CASSSRTGNQPQHF
CDR3nt: TGTGCCAGCAGCTCTCGGACGGGGAATCAGCCCCAGCATTTT

v_gene: TRBV28
j_gene: TRBJ1-5
d_gene: TRBD1
CDR3aa: CASSSSTGALNQPQHF
CDR3nt: TGTGCCAGCAGTTCCTCGACAGGGGCTCTCAATCAGCCCCAGCATTTT

v_gene: TRBV27
j_gene: TRBJ2-1
d_gene: .
CDR3aa: CASSPPRGAYNEQFF
CDR3nt: TGTGCCAGCAGTCCACCACGAGGAGCCTACAATGAGCAGTTCTTC

v_gene: TRBV19
j_gene: TRBJ2-3
d_gene: .
CDR3aa: CASSPLRGGSDTQYF
CDR3nt: TGTGCCAGTAGTCCCCTAAGGGGGGGCTCAGATACGCAGTATTTT

v_gene: TRBV7-3
j_gene: TRBJ2-7
d_gene: .
CDR3aa: CASSAQGNPIYEQYF
CDR3nt: TGTGCCAGCAGCGCCCAGGGTAACCCAATCTACGAGCAGTACTTC

v_gene: TRBV5-1
j_gene: TRBJ2-3
d_gene: TRBD1
CDR3aa: CASIPEPGQGSRNTQYF
CDR3nt: TGCGCCAGCATCCCAGAGCCGGGACAGGGGAGTAGGAATACGCAGTATTTT

v_gene: TRBV6-6
j_gene: TRBJ2-3
d_gene: .
CDR3aa: CASSPSTDTQYF
CDR3nt: TGTGCCAGCAGTCCTAGCACAGATACGCAGTATTTT

v_gene: TRBV14
j_gene: TRBJ1-6
d_gene: TRBD1
CDR3aa: CAIDRGRNSPLHF
CDR3nt: TGTGCCATCGACAGGGGGAGGAATTCACCCCTCCACTTT

v_gene: TRBV7-9
j_gene: TRBJ2-7
d_gene: TRBD1
CDR3aa: CASSRFEQGTYEQYF
CDR3nt: TGTGCCAGCAGCCGATTCGAACAGGGGACCTACGAGCAGTACTTC

v_gene: TRBV7-9
j_gene: TRBJ2-7
d_gene: .
CDR3aa: CASSPRQSSYEQYF
CDR3nt: TGTGCCAGCAGCCCAAGACAGAGTTCCTACGAGCAGTACTTC

v_gene: TRBV18
j_gene: TRBJ2-4
d_gene: TRBD1
CDR3aa: CASSPGQPNIQYF
CDR3nt: TGTGCCAGCTCACCGGGACAGCCAAACATTCAGTACTTC

v_gene: TRBV7-6
j_gene: TRBJ2-7
d_gene: TRBD1
CDR3aa: CASSSGTGGYEQYF
CDR3nt: TGTGCCAGCAGCTCTGGGACAGGGGGGTACGAGCAGTACTTC

v_gene: TRBV19
j_gene: TRBJ1-5
d_gene: .
CDR3aa: CASSLAGNQPQHF
CDR3nt: TGTGCCAGTAGTTTGGCAGGGAATCAGCCCCAGCATTTT

v_gene: TRBV19
j_gene: TRBJ2-7
d_gene: .
CDR3aa: CASSIGQGYEQYF
CDR3nt: TGTGCCAGTAGTATCGGGCAGGGATACGAGCAGTACTTC

v_gene: TRBV5-5
j_gene: TRBJ1-5
d_gene: .
CDR3aa: CASSEGLHSNQPQHF
CDR3nt: TGTGCCAGCAGCGAGGGCCTGCATAGCAATCAGCCCCAGCATTTT

v_gene: TRBV7-3
j_gene: TRBJ2-6
d_gene: .
CDR3aa: CASSPRQRSGANVLTF
CDR3nt: TGTGCCAGCAGCCCTCGACAGAGATCTGGGGCCAACGTCCTGACTTTC

v_gene: TRBV11-3
j_gene: TRBJ1-4
d_gene: .
CDR3aa: CASSLSGGAGEKLFF
CDR3nt: TGTGCCAGCAGCTTATCTGGGGGCGCCGGTGAAAAACTGTTTTTT

v_gene: TRBV6-6
j_gene: TRBJ1-5
d_gene: .
CDR3aa: CASTSYDSVNQPQHF
CDR3nt: TGTGCCAGCACCAGCTACGACAGCGTAAATCAGCCCCAGCATTTT

v_gene: TRBV7-8
j_gene: TRBJ1-1
d_gene: .
CDR3aa: CASSLGTERTAEAFF
CDR3nt: TGTGCCAGCAGCTTAGGGACAGAACGAACGGCTGAAGCTTTCTTT

v_gene: TRBV11-2
j_gene: TRBJ2-5
d_gene: TRBD2
CDR3aa: CASSSGLAGGQETQYF
CDR3nt: TGTGCCAGCAGCTCCGGACTAGCGGGGGGACAAGAGACCCAGTACTTC

v_gene: TRBV18
j_gene: TRBJ2-5
d_gene: .
CDR3aa: CASSPKGEETQYF
CDR3nt: TGTGCCAGCTCACCAAAGGGGGAAGAGACCCAGTACTTC

v_gene: TRBV2
j_gene: TRBJ1-2
d_gene: TRBD1
CDR3aa: CASRDRGFNYGYTF
CDR3nt: TGTGCCAGCCGAGACAGGGGTTTTAACTATGGCTACACCTTC

v_gene: TRBV5-8
j_gene: TRBJ2-1
d_gene: .
CDR3aa: CASSSQVNEQFF
CDR3nt: TGTGCCAGCAGCTCACAGGTAAATGAGCAGTTCTTC

v_gene: TRBV2
j_gene: TRBJ2-7
d_gene: .
CDR3aa: CASSGQVIDEQYF
CDR3nt: TGTGCCAGCAGTGGGCAAGTTATCGACGAGCAGTACTTC

v_gene: TRBV19
j_gene: TRBJ2-7
d_gene: .
CDR3aa: CASSIPGIGYEQYF
CDR3nt: TGTGCCAGTAGTATTCCGGGAATAGGCTACGAGCAGTACTTC

v_gene: TRBV7-9
j_gene: TRBJ2-2
d_gene: TRBD1
CDR3aa: CASSLRDRGSGELFF
CDR3nt: TGTGCCAGCAGCCTCCGGGACAGGGGATCTGGGGAGCTGTTTTTT

v_gene: TRBV5-8
j_gene: TRBJ2-1
d_gene: .
CDR3aa: CASSPIGQGREQFF
CDR3nt: TGTGCCAGCAGCCCAATTGGTCAGGGGCGTGAGCAGTTCTTC

v_gene: TRBV4-2
j_gene: TRBJ2-7
d_gene: TRBD2
CDR3aa: CASSQDIAGVTYEQYF
CDR3nt: TGTGCCAGCAGCCAAGATATAGCGGGGGTGACCTACGAGCAGTACTTC

v_gene: TRBV7-2
j_gene: TRBJ1-4
d_gene: TRBD1
CDR3aa: CASSQRTGVEKLFF
CDR3nt: TGTGCCAGCAGCCAACGGACAGGGGTTGAAAAACTGTTTTTT

v_gene: TRBV18
j_gene: TRBJ2-7
d_gene: .
CDR3aa: CASSPGGVYEQYF
CDR3nt: TGTGCCAGCTCACCGGGAGGTGTCTACGAGCAGTACTTC

v_gene: TRBV4-1
j_gene: TRBJ1-5
d_gene: .
CDR3aa: CASSQREDQPQHF
CDR3nt: TGCGCCAGCAGCCAGCGGGAGGATCAGCCCCAGCATTTT

v_gene: TRBV28
j_gene: TRBJ1-2
d_gene: .
CDR3aa: CASSLAVPSHYGYTF
CDR3nt: TGTGCCAGCAGTTTGGCGGTTCCATCACACTATGGCTACACCTTC

v_gene: TRBV28
j_gene: TRBJ1-1
d_gene: .
CDR3aa: CASRRWDQGAFF
CDR3nt: TGTGCCAGCAGAAGATGGGACCAGGGGGCTTTCTTT

v_gene: TRBV6-6
j_gene: TRBJ1-4
d_gene: TRBD1
CDR3aa: CASSYAGTGREKLFF
CDR3nt: TGTGCCAGCAGTTACGCCGGGACAGGGCGTGAAAAACTGTTTTTT

v_gene: TRBV4-3
j_gene: TRBJ2-1
d_gene: TRBD1
CDR3aa: CASSQPDRGQQFF
CDR3nt: TGCGCCAGCAGCCAGCCTGACAGGGGCCAGCAGTTCTTC

v_gene: TRBV7-2
j_gene: TRBJ2-3
d_gene: TRBD1
CDR3aa: CASSPKTGKQYF
CDR3nt: TGTGCCAGCAGCCCAAAGACAGGGAAGCAGTATTTT

v_gene: TRBV19
j_gene: TRBJ2-7
d_gene: TRBD1
CDR3aa: CAMFRQGNYEQYF
CDR3nt: TGTGCCATGTTTCGACAGGGTAACTACGAGCAGTACTTC

v_gene: TRBV28
j_gene: TRBJ2-3
d_gene: TRBD2
CDR3aa: CASSRAGGTDTQYF
CDR3nt: TGTGCCAGCAGTCGAGCGGGGGGCACAGATACGCAGTATTTT

v_gene: TRBV5-1
j_gene: TRBJ2-2
d_gene: TRBD1
CDR3aa: CASSMGQGGTGELFF
CDR3nt: TGCGCCAGCAGCATGGGACAGGGGGGAACCGGGGAGCTGTTTTTT

v_gene: TRBV19
j_gene: TRBJ1-1
d_gene: .
CDR3aa: CASIRTATANTEAFF
CDR3nt: TGTGCCAGTATTAGGACAGCAACAGCGAACACTGAAGCTTTCTTT

v_gene: TRBV19
j_gene: TRBJ2-3
d_gene: TRBD1
CDR3aa: CASSIGRQGGLGATQYF
CDR3nt: TGTGCCAGTAGTATCGGGAGACAGGGGGGCCTCGGCGCTACGCAGTATTTT

v_gene: TRBV7-2
j_gene: TRBJ1-6
d_gene: TRBD1
CDR3aa: CPSGTGEDLSNSPLHF
CDR3nt: TGTCCATCCGGGACAGGGGAGGATTTGTCTAATTCACCCCTCCACTTT

v_gene: TRBV7-2
j_gene: TRBJ2-7
d_gene: TRBD1
CDR3aa: CASSRDRGWDEQYF
CDR3nt: TGTGCCAGCAGCCGGGACAGGGGCTGGGACGAGCAGTACTTC

v_gene: TRBV7-9
j_gene: TRBJ2-7
d_gene: .
CDR3aa: CASSSYYEQYF
CDR3nt: TGTGCCAGCAGCTCCTACTACGAGCAGTACTTC

v_gene: TRBV7-9
j_gene: TRBJ2-7
d_gene: TRBD2
CDR3aa: CASSSGGGIYEQYF
CDR3nt: TGTGCCAGCAGCTCAGGCGGGGGTATCTACGAGCAGTACTTC

v_gene: TRBV6-6
j_gene: TRBJ2-2
d_gene: .
CDR3aa: CASTSGGITGELFF
CDR3nt: TGTGCCAGCACCTCTGGAGGGATCACCGGGGAGCTGTTTTTT

v_gene: TRBV5-1
j_gene: TRBJ2-2
d_gene: .
CDR3aa: CASSPLTDTGELFF
CDR3nt: TGCGCCAGCAGCCCGTTGACAGACACCGGGGAGCTGTTTTTT

v_gene: TRBV5-5
j_gene: TRBJ2-5
d_gene: .
CDR3aa: CASSLTITNQETQYF
CDR3nt: TGTGCCAGCAGCTTGACGATTACAAACCAAGAGACCCAGTACTTC

v_gene: TRBV19
j_gene: TRBJ1-5
d_gene: .
CDR3aa: CASSIAQGDQPQHF
CDR3nt: TGTGCCAGTAGTATAGCACAGGGTGATCAGCCCCAGCATTTT

v_gene: TRBV7-2
j_gene: TRBJ2-1
d_gene: TRBD2
CDR3aa: CASSPSGGPRSYNEQFF
CDR3nt: TGTGCCAGCAGCCCTAGCGGGGGCCCCCGCTCCTACAATGAGCAGTTCTTC

v_gene: TRBV21-1
j_gene: TRBJ1-6
d_gene: .
CDR3aa: CASSNQGVCSPLHF
CDR3nt: TGTGCCAGCAGCAATCAGGGGGTTTGCTCACCCCTCCACTTT

v_gene: TRBV18
j_gene: TRBJ2-7
d_gene: TRBD2
CDR3aa: CASSPDSGGANEQYF
CDR3nt: TGTGCCAGCTCACCAGACAGCGGGGGGGCAAACGAGCAGTACTTC

v_gene: TRBV27
j_gene: TRBJ1-4
d_gene: .
CDR3aa: CASSPRRGGEKLFF
CDR3nt: TGTGCCAGCAGTCCCCGCAGGGGTGGCGAAAAACTGTTTTTT

v_gene: TRBV18
j_gene: TRBJ1-5
d_gene: TRBD1
CDR3aa: CASSPQGQAPNQPQHF
CDR3nt: TGTGCCAGCTCACCCCAAGGACAGGCCCCGAATCAGCCCCAGCATTTT

v_gene: TRBV7-8
j_gene: TRBJ1-4
d_gene: .
CDR3aa: CASSFLQGSEEKLFF
CDR3nt: TGTGCCAGCAGCTTCCTACAGGGATCGGAGGAAAAACTGTTTTTT

v_gene: TRBV14
j_gene: TRBJ2-1
d_gene: TRBD2
CDR3aa: CASSQPSGLTGGRSYNEQFF
CDR3nt: TGTGCCAGCAGCCAGCCTTCGGGGTTAACGGGGGGGCGGTCTTACAATGAGCAGTTCTTC

v_gene: TRBV5-6
j_gene: TRBJ2-2
d_gene: TRBD1
CDR3aa: CASSLGTGSNTGELFF
CDR3nt: TGTGCCAGCAGCTTAGGGACAGGGTCGAACACCGGGGAGCTGTTTTTT